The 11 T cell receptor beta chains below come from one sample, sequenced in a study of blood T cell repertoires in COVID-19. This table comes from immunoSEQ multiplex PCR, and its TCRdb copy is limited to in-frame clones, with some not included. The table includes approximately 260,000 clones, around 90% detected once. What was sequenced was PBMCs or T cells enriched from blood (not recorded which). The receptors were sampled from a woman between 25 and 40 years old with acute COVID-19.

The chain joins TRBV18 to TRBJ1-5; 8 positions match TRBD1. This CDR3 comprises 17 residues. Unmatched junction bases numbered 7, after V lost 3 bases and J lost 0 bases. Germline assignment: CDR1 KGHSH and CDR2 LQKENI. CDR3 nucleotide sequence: TGTGCCAGCTCACCGGACAGGGCCCTTTATAGCAATCAGCCCCAGCATTTT. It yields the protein CASSPDRALYSNQPQHF.

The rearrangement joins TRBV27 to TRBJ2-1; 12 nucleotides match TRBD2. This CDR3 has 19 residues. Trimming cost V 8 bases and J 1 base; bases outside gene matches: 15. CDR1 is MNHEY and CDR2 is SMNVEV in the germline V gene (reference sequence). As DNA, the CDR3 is TGTGCCAGCTCCCCACTCGGACTAGCGGGGTTAAGTTCCTACAATGAGCAGTTCTTC. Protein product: CASSPLGLAGLSSYNEQFF.

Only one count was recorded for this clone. CDR3 protein: CASSPGTGLNQPQHF. In DNA form, the CDR3 reads TGTGCCAGCAGTCCCGGGACAGGGCTCAATCAGCCCCAGCATTTT. The chain carries TRBV27 and TRBJ1-5, with TRBD1 matching 9 bases. The germline gives CDR1 MNHEY, CDR2 SMNVEV (reference sequence). The CDR3 is 15 residues long. V lost 5 bases, J lost 3 bases, and 5 bases stayed unmatched.

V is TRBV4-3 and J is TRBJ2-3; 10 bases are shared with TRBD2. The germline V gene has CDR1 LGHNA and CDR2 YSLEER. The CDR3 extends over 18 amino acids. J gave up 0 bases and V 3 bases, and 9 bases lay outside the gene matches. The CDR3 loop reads CASSQGTSAYSSTDTQYF. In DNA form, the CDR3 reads TGCGCCAGCAGCCAGGGGACTAGCGCCTACTCTAGCACAGATACGCAGTATTTT.

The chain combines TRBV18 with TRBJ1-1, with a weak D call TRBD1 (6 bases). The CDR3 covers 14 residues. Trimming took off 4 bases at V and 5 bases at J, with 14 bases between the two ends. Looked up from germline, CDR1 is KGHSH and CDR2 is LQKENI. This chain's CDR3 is CASSRTGYQTEAFF. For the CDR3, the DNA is TGTGCCAGCTCACGTACAGGGTATCAGACTGAAGCTTTCTTT. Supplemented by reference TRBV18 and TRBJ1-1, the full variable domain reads NAGVMQNPRHLVRRRGQEARLRCSPMKGHSHVYWYRQLPEEGLKFMVYLQKENIIDESGMPKERFSAEFPKEGPSILRIQQVVRGDSAAYFCASSRTGYQTEAFFGQGTRLTVV.

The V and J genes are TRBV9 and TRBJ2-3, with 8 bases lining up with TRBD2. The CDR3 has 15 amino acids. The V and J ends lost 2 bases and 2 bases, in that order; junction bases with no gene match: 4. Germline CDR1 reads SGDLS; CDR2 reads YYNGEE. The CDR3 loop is CASSVSGMTTDTQYF. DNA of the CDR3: TGTGCCAGCAGCGTTAGCGGGATGACCACAGATACGCAGTATTTT. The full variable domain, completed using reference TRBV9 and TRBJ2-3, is DSGVTQTPKHLITATGQRVTLRCSPRSGDLSVYWYQQSLDQGLQFLIQYYNGEERAKGNILERFSAQQFPDLHSELNLSSLELGDSALYFCASSVSGMTTDTQYFGPGTRLTVL.

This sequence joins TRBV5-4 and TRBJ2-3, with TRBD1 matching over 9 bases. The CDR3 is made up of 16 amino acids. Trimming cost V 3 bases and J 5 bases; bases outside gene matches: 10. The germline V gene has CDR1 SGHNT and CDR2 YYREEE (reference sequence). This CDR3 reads CASSSTPGQGRDTQYF. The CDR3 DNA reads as TGTGCCAGCAGCTCGACTCCGGGACAGGGACGAGATACGCAGTATTTT.

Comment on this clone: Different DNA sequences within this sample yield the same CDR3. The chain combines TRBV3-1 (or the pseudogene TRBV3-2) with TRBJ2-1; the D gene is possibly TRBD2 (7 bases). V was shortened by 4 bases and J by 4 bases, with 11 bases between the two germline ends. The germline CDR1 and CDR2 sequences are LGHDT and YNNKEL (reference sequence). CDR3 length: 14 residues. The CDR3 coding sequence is TGTGCCAGCAGCCGCGGGGGCTTATACAATGAGCAGTTCTTC. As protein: CASSRGGLYNEQFF.

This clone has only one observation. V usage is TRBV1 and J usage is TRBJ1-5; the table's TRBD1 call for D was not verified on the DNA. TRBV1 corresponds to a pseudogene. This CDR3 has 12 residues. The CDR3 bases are TGCACCAGCAGCCGCAGGGATCAGCCCCAGCATTTT. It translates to CTSSRRDQPQHF.

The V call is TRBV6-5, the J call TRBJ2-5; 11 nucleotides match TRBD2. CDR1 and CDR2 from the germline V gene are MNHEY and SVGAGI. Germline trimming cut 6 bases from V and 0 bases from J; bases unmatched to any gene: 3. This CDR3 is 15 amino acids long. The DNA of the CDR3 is TGTGCCAGCAGCCGACTAGCGGGGAACCAAGAGACCCAGTACTTC. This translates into CASSRLAGNQETQYF.

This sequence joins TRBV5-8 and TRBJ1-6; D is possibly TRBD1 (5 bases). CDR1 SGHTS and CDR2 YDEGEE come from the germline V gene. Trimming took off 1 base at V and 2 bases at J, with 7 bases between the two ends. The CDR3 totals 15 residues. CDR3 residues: CASSLWGAYNSPLHF. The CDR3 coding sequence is TGTGCCAGCAGCTTGTGGGGGGCCTATAATTCACCCCTCCACTTT.